Sequencing of this TCR beta chain was carried out in a study of a mutant IDH1 vaccine in newly diagnosed glioma. Study overall: Following radiotherapy alone, or alongside temozolomide cycles, vaccination was started after an interval of 4-6 weeks. Patients were pretreated with radiotherapy, temozolomide, or both, mostly both. Findings and limits, study-wide: Pseudoprogression apparently lacked any relation to changes in top peripheral T cell clonotypes.

TCRdb's table, derived via immunoSEQ multiplex PCR, lists solely in-frame clones and lacks some. The sample yields just over 80,000 clones, approximately 85% seen once. The time point here: week 23, last vaccination. Every vaccine dose comprised 300 ug of mutant IDH1 20-mer peptide plus topical imiquimod. Astrocytomas found in donors were new, WHO grade 3 or 4, IDH1-mutant and ATRX-lost. As regards this clone: Its antigen is still unknown.

The clonotype was recovered from a man in his thirties or forties with glioma. Some clones in this sample may be carry-over from other donors' samples. The material sequenced was PBMCs, taken from a glioma patient whose treatment included an IDH1 peptide vaccine.

The CDR3 protein is CASTNSPSGGDNEQFF. In DNA, the CDR3 is TGTGCCAGCACCAATAGCCCTAGCGGGGGGGATAATGAGCAGTTCTTC. The V gene is TRBV21-1, the J gene TRBJ2-1; TRBD2, as called in the table, went unchecked against the DNA. TRBV21-1 constitutes a pseudogene. This CDR3 region has 16 residues.